This T cell receptor beta chain was found in a study of T-cell memory formation after mild COVID-19. Study-wide context: TCR clusters showed largely donor specificity. General study findings and limits: Whereas later expanders leaned CD4+, clones contracting day 15 to 85 showed a balanced CD4/CD8 makeup.

V lost 2 bases, J lost 4 bases, and 7 bases lay in between. CDR1 MNHEY and CDR2 SVGEGT come from the germline V gene. The CDR3 is 13 amino acids. TCRdb analysed the 5' RACE reads with MiXCR anew, one entry per CDR3 protein. The sample has about 430,000 distinct CDR3 sequences, roughly 18% seen once. This clonotype was counted only a few times. What it binds is not known. This clonotype originated in a young man who had mild COVID-19 (a few samples of this study predate the infection). Cell type and time point are not known. Sequencing input: PBMCs or a T cell subset sorted from them (not recorded which). This chain joins TRBV6-2 or TRBV6-3 and TRBJ2-3; no definite D call. CDR3: CASSYGKPDTQYF. CDR3 in DNA: TGTGCCAGCAGTTACGGGAAGCCAGATACGCAGTATTTT.